The T cell receptor beta chain described here comes from a study of a mutant IDH1 vaccine in newly diagnosed glioma. Overall study context: Therapy received beforehand was radiotherapy, temozolomide, or both, with most patients given both. General observations from the study: There seemed to be no relation between pseudoprogression and changes in top peripheral T cell clonotypes.

This CDR3 spans 12 amino acids. V lost 8 bases and J lost 3, with 8 bases in between. The germline gives CDR1 MNHEY, CDR2 SVGAGI. Time point specified: baseline, week 1 (first vaccination visit). The sample's treatment: pre-vaccination baseline after standard-of-care therapy. Here immunoSEQ multiplex PCR was the method, and the copy in TCRdb shows in-frame clones only, minus some. The sample contains approximately 20,000 clones, 70% to 90% of which appear only once. Concerning this clone itself: Its cognate antigen is unknown.

This clonotype originated in a man in his forties or fifties with glioma. Sample: PBMCs, taken from a glioma patient treated with radiotherapy, temozolomide or both. The chain uses TRBV6-5 and TRBJ1-5; perhaps TRBD1 as D (5 bases). CDR3 region: CASGGDNQPQHF. The CDR3 nucleotides read TGTGCCAGCGGGGGTGACAATCAGCCCCAGCATTTT.